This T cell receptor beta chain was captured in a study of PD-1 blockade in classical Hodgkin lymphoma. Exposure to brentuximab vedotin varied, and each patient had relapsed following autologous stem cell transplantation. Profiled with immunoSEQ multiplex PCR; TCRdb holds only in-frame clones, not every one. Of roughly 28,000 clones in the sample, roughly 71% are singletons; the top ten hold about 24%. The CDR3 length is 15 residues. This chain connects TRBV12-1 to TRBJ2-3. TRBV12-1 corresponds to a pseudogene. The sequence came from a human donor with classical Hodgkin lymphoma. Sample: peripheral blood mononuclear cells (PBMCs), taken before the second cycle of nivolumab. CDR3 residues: CASSFVDPVGHTQYF. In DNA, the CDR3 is TGTGCCAGCAGCTTTGTTGACCCCGTGGGACATACGCAGTATTTT.